This T cell receptor (beta chain) was sequenced in a study of blood T cell repertoires in COVID-19. The data were produced by immunoSEQ multiplex PCR, yet TCRdb's version contains in-frame clones alone and is incomplete. The profile covers under 110,000 clones, with roughly four fifths appearing a single time and roughly 6.2% taken by the ten largest. The CDR3 runs to 14 residues. Per the germline V gene, CDR1 is LGHDT and CDR2 is YNNKEL (reference sequence). V shed 5 bases and J shed 6 bases, with 14 bases lying between them. This clone was picked up one time. The receptor was isolated from a man older than 75 with COVID-19, enrolled during active disease. The sequencing sample was made of peripheral blood. This sequence joins TRBV3-1 (or the pseudogene TRBV3-2) and TRBJ2-4; a possible D gene is TRBD1 (6 bases). For the CDR3, the DNA is TGTGCCAGCAGCTTATGGACAGATTTAAACATTCAGTACTTC. Its protein product is CASSLWTDLNIQYF.